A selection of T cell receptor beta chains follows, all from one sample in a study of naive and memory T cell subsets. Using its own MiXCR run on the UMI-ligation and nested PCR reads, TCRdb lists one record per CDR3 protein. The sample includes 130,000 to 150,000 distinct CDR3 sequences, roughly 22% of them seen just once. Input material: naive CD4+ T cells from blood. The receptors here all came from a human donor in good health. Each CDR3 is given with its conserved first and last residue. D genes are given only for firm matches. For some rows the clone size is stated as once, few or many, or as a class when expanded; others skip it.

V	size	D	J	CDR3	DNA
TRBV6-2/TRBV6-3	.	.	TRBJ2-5	CASSYSVGSAGTQYF	TGTGCCAGCAGTTACTCTGTCGGGAGCGCTGGGACCCAGTACTTC
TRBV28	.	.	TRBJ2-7	CASSPHHNTISSYEQYF	TGTGCCAGCAGTCCACACCACAACACGATAAGCTCCTACGAGCAGTACTTC
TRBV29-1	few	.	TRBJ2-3	CSVETGRPSDTQYF	TGCAGCGTTGAAACGGGACGGCCGTCAGATACGCAGTATTTT
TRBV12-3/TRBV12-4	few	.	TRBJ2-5	CASSLSSGLETQYF	TGTGCCAGCAGTTTATCGTCGGGATTAGAGACCCAGTACTTC
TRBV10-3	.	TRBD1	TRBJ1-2	CAIKPGGAYGYTF	TGTGCCATCAAGCCAGGGGGCGCATATGGCTACACCTTC
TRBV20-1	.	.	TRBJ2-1	CSARVLEGLSSIAYNEQFF	TGCAGTGCTAGAGTCTTGGAGGGCCTAAGTAGCATTGCCTACAATGAGCAGTTCTTC
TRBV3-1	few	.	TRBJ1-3	CASSQVSAGNTIYF	TGTGCCAGCAGCCAAGTGTCGGCTGGAAACACCATATATTTT
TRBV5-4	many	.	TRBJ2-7	CASSLGQIYEQYF	TGTGCCAGCAGCTTGGGACAGATCTACGAGCAGTACTTC
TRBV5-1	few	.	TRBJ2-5	CASSDPTGQETQYF	TGCGCCAGCAGCGATCCTACAGGCCAAGAGACCCAGTACTTC
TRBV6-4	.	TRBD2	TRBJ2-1	CASRASGRASEQFF	TGTGCCAGCAGGGCTAGCGGGAGGGCCAGTGAGCAGTTCTTC
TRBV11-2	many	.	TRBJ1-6	CASSLGGGRHSPLHF	TGTGCCAGCAGCTTAGGAGGGGGGCGTCATTCACCCCTCCACTTT
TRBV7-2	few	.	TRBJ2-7	CASSLAPYEQYF	TGTGCCAGCAGCTTAGCCCCCTACGAGCAGTACTTC
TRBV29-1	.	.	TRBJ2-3	CSVAGEGGPDTQYF	TGCAGCGTCGCGGGGGAGGGGGGGCCAGATACGCAGTATTTT
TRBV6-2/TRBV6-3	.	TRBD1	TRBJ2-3	CASRGTGTDTQYF	TGTGCCAGCAGGGGGACAGGGACGGATACGCAGTATTTT
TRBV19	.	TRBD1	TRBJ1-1	CASSIPQGKVDTEAFF	TGTGCCAGTAGTATTCCACAGGGGAAGGTGGACACTGAAGCTTTCTTT
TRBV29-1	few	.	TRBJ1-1	CSVDSRNTEAFF	TGCAGCGTTGATAGCCGGAACACTGAAGCTTTCTTT
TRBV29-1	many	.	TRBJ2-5	CSVVGETQYF	TGCAGCGTGGTTGGGGAGACCCAGTACTTC
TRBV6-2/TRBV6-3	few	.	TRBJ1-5	CASSRSPNHQPQHF	TGTGCCAGCAGTCGGAGTCCTAATCATCAGCCCCAGCATTTT
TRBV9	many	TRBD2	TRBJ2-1	CASSVAGAGGRNEQFF	TGTGCCAGCAGCGTAGCTGGAGCGGGAGGACGCAATGAGCAGTTCTTC
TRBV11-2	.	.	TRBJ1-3	CASSLGTAGNTIYF	TGTGCCAGCAGCTTAGGGACAGCCGGAAACACCATATATTTT
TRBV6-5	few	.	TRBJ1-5	CASSRDRFANQPQHF	TGTGCCAGCAGCCGCGACAGGTTTGCAAATCAGCCCCAGCATTTT
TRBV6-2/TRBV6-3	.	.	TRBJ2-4	CASRVQGLGGIQYF	TGTGCCAGCCGGGTCCAGGGGCTTGGGGGCATTCAGTACTTC
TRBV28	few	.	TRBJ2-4	CASSDSYKNIQYF	TGTGCCAGCAGCGATAGCTACAAAAACATTCAGTACTTC
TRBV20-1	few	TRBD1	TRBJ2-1	CSARDGQGANEQFF	TGCAGTGCTAGAGATGGTCAGGGGGCAAATGAGCAGTTCTTC
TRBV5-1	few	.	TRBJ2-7	CASSLGPTTYEQYF	TGCGCCAGCAGCTTGGGCCCTACTACCTACGAGCAGTACTTC
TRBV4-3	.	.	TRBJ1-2	CASSQEQGMGGYTF	TGCGCCAGCAGCCAAGAGCAGGGGATGGGAGGCTACACCTTC
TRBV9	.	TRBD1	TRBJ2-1	CASSVSWTGLGEQFF	TGTGCCAGCAGCGTAAGCTGGACAGGGTTGGGTGAGCAGTTCTTC
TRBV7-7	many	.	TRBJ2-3	CASSFSRATDTQYF	TGTGCTAGCAGCTTCAGTCGGGCCACAGATACGCAGTATTTT
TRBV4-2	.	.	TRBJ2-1	CASSQDSNNEQFF	TGTGCCAGCAGCCAAGATTCCAACAATGAGCAGTTCTTC
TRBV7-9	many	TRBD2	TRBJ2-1	CASSLVVSGLAGFHGYNEQFF	TGTGCCAGCAGCTTAGTTGTGAGTGGACTAGCGGGATTTCATGGGTACAATGAGCAGTTCTTC
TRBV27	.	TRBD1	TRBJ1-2	CASRTPGQGGYGYTF	TGTGCCAGCAGGACTCCGGGACAGGGAGGCTATGGCTACACCTTC
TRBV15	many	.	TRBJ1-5	CATSRAGQPQHF	TGTGCCACCAGCAGAGCTGGTCAGCCCCAGCATTTT
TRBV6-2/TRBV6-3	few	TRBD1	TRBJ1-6	CASSRRQGRDLYSPLHF	TGTGCCAGCAGTAGAAGACAGGGACGAGATCTCTATTCACCCCTCCACTTT
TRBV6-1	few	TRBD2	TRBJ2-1	CASSDFGLAGGNEQFF	TGTGCCAGCAGTGACTTTGGACTAGCGGGCGGTAATGAGCAGTTCTTC
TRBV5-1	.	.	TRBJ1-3	CASSLGGENTIYF	TGCGCCAGCAGCTTGGGGGGAGAAAACACCATATATTTT
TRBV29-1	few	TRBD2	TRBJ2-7	CSVPGTSGSSEQYF	TGCAGCGTACCAGGGACTAGCGGGAGTTCCGAGCAGTACTTC
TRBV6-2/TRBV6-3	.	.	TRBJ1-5	CASSYPGQNQPQHF	TGTGCCAGCAGTTACCCCGGACAAAATCAGCCCCAGCATTTT
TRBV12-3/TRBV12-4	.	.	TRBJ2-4	CASSLGREAKNIQYF	TGTGCCAGCAGTTTGGGCAGAGAAGCCAAAAACATTCAGTACTTC
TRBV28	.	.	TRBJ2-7	CASSSTGYTYEQYF	TGTGCCAGCAGTTCTACGGGCTACACCTACGAGCAGTACTTC
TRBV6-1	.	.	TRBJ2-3	CASSEQVGTDTQYF	TGTGCCAGCAGTGAACAGGTTGGCACAGATACGCAGTATTTT
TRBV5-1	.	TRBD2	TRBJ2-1	CASSLEAGGLGEEQFF	TGCGCCAGCAGCTTGGAAGCGGGAGGGCTGGGAGAAGAGCAGTTCTTC
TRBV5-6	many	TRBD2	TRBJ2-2	CASSLVAGTGELFF	TGTGCCAGCAGCTTGGTAGCGGGGACCGGGGAGCTGTTTTTT
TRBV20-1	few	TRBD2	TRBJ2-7	CSAREIFGLDYEQYF	TGCAGTGCTAGGGAGATTTTCGGACTAGACTACGAGCAGTACTTC
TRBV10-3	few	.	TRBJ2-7	CAIKASSSYEQYF	TGTGCCATCAAGGCTAGCAGCTCCTACGAGCAGTACTTC
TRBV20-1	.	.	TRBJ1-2	CSARDPRGDYGYTF	TGCAGTGCTAGAGATCCACGGGGAGACTATGGCTACACCTTC
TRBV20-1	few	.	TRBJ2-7	CSAKIGYEQYF	TGCAGTGCTAAGATCGGGTACGAGCAGTACTTC
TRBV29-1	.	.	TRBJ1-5	CSVSGGVNQPQHF	TGCAGCGTTTCTGGAGGGGTCAATCAGCCCCAGCATTTT
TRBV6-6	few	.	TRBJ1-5	CASKTQGEGNQPQHF	TGTGCCAGCAAGACCCAGGGTGAGGGCAATCAGCCCCAGCATTTT
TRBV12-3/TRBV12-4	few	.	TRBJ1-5	CASSFRTGHQPQHF	TGTGCCAGCAGTTTTAGAACAGGGCACCAGCCCCAGCATTTT
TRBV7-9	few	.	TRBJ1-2	CASSQTGFNYGYTF	TGTGCCAGCAGCCAAACAGGGTTTAACTATGGCTACACCTTC
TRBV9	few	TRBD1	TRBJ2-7	CASSAAGDRIYEQYF	TGTGCCAGCAGCGCGGCCGGGGACAGAATCTACGAGCAGTACTTC
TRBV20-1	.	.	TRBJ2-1	CSARRQESYNEQFF	TGCAGTGCTAGACGACAGGAGAGTTACAATGAGCAGTTCTTC
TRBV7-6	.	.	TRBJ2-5	CASSLAGRLGQETQYF	TGTGCCAGCAGCTTAGCGGGGAGACTAGGACAAGAGACCCAGTACTTC
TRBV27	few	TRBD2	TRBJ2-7	CASSLGGVSYEQYF	TGTGCCAGCAGTTTGGGAGGGGTATCCTACGAGCAGTACTTC
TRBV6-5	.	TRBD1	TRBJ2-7	CASSSRDRNYEQYF	TGTGCCAGCAGTTCCCGGGACAGAAACTACGAGCAGTACTTC